This T cell receptor beta chain was identified in a study of blood T cell repertoires in COVID-19. Study summary: Whether acute or convalescent, the COVID-19 samples came from the United States, Italy and Spain. The cDNA or gDNA used as material had been derived from T cells, B-cell-depleted T cells, or PBMCs.

As handled by the study authors: Estimates of nucleated cell counts were drawn from the amplification of reference gene primers. Measured with immunoSEQ multiplex PCR; TCRdb has only the in-frame clones, and not every one. Clone size and the V and J calls come from that table; the DNA yielded D and trimming. The sample lists about 260,000 clones; approximately 91% were seen once. Per germline, CDR1 LNHDA and CDR2 SQIVND (reference sequence). The J segment lost 1 base and the V segment lost 8 bases, leaving 3 bases of the junction unmatched. This CDR3 is built from 13 residues. Seattle-derived patients entered the study during active infection and were followed longitudinally.

The sequence was collected from a woman in her thirties with COVID-19, enrolled during active disease. V usage is TRBV19 and J usage is TRBJ2-3, with 7 bases matching TRBD1. Material for sequencing was peripheral blood. CDR3 DNA: TGTGCCAGTCGAGACAGGGGCACAGATACGCAGTATTTT. Translation gives CASRDRGTDTQYF. The full variable domain, with the rest looked up from reference TRBV19 and TRBJ2-3, is DGGITQSPKYLFRKEGQNVTLSCEQNLNHDAMYWYRQDPGQGLRLIYYSQIVNDFQKGDIAEGYSVSREKKESFPLTVTSAQKNPTAFYLCASRDRGTDTQYFGPGTRLTVL.